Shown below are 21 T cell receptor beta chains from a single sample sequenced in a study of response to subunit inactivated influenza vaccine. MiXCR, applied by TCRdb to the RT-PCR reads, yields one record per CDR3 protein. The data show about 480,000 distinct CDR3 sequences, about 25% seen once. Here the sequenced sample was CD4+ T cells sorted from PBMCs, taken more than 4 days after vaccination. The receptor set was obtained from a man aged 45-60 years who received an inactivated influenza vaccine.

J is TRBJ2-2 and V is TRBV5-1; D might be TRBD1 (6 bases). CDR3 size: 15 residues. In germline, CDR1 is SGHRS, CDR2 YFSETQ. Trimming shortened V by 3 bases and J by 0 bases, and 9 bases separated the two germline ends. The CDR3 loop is CASSSGHTNTGELFF. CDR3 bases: TGCGCCAGCAGCTCGGGACATACGAACACCGGGGAGCTGTTTTTT.

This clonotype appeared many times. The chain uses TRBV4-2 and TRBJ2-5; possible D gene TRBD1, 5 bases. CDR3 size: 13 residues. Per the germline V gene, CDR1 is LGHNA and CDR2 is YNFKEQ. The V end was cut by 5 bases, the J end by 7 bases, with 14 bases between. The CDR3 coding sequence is TGTGCCAGCAGCGACCGTACTACAGGGACCCAGTACTTC. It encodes CASSDRTTGTQYF.

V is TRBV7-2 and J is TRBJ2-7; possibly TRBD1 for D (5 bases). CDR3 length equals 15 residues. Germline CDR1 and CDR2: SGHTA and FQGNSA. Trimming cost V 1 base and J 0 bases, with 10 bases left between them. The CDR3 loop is CASSLGPGFSYEQYF. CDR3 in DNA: TGTGCCAGCAGCTTAGGGCCAGGGTTCTCCTACGAGCAGTACTTC.

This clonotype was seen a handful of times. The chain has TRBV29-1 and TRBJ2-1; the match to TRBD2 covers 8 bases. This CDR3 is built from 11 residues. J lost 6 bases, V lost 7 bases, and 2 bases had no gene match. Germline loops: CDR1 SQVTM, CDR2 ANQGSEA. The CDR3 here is CSDTSGNEQFF. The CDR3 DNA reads TGCAGCGATACTAGCGGCAATGAGCAGTTCTTC.

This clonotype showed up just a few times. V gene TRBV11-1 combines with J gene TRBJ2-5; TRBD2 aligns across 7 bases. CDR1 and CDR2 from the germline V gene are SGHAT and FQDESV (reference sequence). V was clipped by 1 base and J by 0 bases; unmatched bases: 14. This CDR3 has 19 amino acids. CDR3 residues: CASSLDGGRVWLNQETQYF. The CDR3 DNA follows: TGTGCCAGCAGCTTAGATGGCGGGAGAGTTTGGCTAAACCAAGAGACCCAGTACTTC.

CDR3 in amino acids: CASTVAGHGELFF. In DNA, the CDR3 is TGTGCCAGCACCGTTGCAGGGCACGGGGAGCTGTTTTTT. This sequence joins TRBV12-3 or TRBV12-4 and TRBJ2-2; D is possibly TRBD1 (5 bases). The ends were cut back, 7 bases at V and 7 bases at J, with 13 bases in the middle. This CDR3 is 13 amino acids long.

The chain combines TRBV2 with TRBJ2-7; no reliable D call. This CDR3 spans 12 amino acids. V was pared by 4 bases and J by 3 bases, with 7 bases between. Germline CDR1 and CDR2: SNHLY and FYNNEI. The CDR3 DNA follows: TGTGCCAGCAGTGTTTACTTCTACGAGCAGTACTTC. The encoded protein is CASSVYFYEQYF.

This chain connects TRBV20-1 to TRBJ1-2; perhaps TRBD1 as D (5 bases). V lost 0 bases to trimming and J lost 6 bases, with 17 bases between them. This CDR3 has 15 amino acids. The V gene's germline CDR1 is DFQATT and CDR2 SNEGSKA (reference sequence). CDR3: CSARDPGRTRDGYTF. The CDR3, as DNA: TGCAGTGCTAGAGATCCGGGACGAACGAGGGATGGCTACACCTTC.

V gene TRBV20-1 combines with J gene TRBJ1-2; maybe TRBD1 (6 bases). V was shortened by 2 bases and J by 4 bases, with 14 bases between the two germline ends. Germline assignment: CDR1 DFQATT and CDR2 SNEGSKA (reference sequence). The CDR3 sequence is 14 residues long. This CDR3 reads CSARRIQGTYGYTF. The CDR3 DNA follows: TGCAGTGCTAGACGGATCCAGGGGACCTATGGCTACACCTTC.

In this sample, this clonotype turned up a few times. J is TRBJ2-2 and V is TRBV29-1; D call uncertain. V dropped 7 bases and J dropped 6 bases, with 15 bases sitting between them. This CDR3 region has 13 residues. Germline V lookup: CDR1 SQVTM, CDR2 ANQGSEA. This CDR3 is CSGVLVGAGELFF. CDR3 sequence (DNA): TGCAGCGGGGTCCTAGTAGGCGCCGGGGAGCTGTTTTTT.

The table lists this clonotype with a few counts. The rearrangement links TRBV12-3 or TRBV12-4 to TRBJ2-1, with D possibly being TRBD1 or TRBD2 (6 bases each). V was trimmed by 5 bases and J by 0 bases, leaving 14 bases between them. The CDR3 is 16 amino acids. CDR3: CASSPPRGPSYNEQFF. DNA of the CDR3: TGTGCCAGCAGTCCCCCCCGGGGGCCCTCCTACAATGAGCAGTTCTTC.

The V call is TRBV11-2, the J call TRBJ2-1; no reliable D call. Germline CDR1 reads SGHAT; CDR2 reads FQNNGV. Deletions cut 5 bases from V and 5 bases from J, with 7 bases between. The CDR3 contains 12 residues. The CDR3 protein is CASSTVNNEQFF. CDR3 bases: TGTGCCAGCAGCACCGTAAACAATGAGCAGTTCTTC. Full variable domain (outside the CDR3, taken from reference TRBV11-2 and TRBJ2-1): EAGVAQSPRYKIIEKRQSVAFWCNPISGHATLYWYQQILGQGPKLLIQFQNNGVVDDSQLPKDRFSAERLKGVDSTLKIQPAKLEDSAVYLCASSTVNNEQFFGPGTRLTVL.

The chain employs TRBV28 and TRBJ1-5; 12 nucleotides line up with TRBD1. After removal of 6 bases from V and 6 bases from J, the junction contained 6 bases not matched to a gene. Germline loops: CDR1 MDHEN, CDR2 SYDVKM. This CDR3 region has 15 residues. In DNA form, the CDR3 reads TGTGCCAGCAGCACGGGGACAGGGGGCAGTCAGCCCCAGCATTTT. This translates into CASSTGTGGSQPQHF.

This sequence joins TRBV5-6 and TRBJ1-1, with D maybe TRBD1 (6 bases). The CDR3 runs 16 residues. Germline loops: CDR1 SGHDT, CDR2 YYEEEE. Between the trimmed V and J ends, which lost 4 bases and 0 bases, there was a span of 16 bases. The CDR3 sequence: CASSPTTDSMNTEAFF. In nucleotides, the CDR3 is TGTGCCAGCAGCCCAACCACGGACAGCATGAACACTGAAGCTTTCTTT.

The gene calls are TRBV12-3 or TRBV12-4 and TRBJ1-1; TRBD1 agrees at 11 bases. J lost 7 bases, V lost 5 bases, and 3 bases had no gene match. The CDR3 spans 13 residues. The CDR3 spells CASSRTGGREAFF. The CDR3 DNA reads TGTGCCAGCAGTCGGACAGGGGGCCGTGAAGCTTTCTTT.

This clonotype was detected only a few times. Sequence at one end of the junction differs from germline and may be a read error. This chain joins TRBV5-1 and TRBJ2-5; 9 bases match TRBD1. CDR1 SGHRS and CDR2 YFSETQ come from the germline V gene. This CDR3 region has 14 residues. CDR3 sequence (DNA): TGTGCCAGCAGCCGGGACAGGGCACAAGAGACCCAGTACTTC. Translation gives CASSRDRAQETQYF.

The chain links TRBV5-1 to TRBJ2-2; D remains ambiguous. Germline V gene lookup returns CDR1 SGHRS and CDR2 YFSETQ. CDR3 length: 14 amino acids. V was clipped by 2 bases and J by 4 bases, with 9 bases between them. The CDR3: CASSLNVGTGELFF. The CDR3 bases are TGCGCCAGCAGCTTAAACGTGGGCACCGGGGAGCTGTTTTTT.

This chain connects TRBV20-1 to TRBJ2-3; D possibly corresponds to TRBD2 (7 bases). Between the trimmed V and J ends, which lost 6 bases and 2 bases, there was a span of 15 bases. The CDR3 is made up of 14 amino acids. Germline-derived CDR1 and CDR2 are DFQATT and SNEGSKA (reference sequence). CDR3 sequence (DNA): TGCAGTGCCGGGGGCGGGGGCAACACAGATACGCAGTATTTT. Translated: CSAGGGGNTDTQYF.

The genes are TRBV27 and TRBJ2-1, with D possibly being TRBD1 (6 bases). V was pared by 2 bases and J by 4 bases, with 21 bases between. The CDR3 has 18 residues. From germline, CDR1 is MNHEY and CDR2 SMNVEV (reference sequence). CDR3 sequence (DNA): TGTGCCAGCAGTTTAAAGTCGACAGGAAACTATAGATACAATGAGCAGTTCTTC. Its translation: CASSLKSTGNYRYNEQFF.

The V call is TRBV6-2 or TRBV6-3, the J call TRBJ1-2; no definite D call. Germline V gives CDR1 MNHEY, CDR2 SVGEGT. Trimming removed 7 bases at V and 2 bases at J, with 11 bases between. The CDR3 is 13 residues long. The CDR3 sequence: CASNIELNYGYTF. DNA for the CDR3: TGTGCCAGCAATATCGAACTGAACTATGGCTACACCTTC.

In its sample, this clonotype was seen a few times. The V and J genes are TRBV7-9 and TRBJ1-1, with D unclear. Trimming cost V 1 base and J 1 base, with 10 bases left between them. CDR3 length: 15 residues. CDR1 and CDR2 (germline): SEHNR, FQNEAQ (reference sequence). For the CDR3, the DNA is TGTGCCAGCAGCTTAGTCACTAATAAGAACACTGAAGCTTTCTTT. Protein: CASSLVTNKNTEAFF.